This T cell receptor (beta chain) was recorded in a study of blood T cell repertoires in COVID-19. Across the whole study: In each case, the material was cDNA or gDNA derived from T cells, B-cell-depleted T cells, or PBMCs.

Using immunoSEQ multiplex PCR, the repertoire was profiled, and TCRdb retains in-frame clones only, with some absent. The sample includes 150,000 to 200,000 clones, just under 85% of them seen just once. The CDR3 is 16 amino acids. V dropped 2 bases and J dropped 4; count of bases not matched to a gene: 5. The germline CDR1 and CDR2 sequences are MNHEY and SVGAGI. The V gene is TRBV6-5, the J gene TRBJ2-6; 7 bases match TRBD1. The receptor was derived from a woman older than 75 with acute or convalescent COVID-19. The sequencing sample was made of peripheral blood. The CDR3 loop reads CASSYATGKGANVLTF. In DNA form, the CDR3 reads TGTGCCAGCAGTTACGCGACAGGGAAAGGGGCCAACGTCCTGACTTTC.